The sequence of this T cell receptor beta chain was determined in a study of CD8+CD57+ T cells in acquired aplastic anemia. Turning to the study itself: Sorted cells (CD4+ and CD8+) yielded DNA amounts that averaged about 3.4 ug. CD4+ reads averaged roughly 9.8 million in healthy donors. Study observations and caveats: Patients and healthy controls showed no significant CD8+ Simpson's diversity difference. Shared by patients and controls, just under 30 CD8+ CDR3s were abundant in patients.

Unmatched junction bases numbered 5, after V lost 6 bases and J lost 5 bases. Looked up from germline, CDR1 is LNHDA and CDR2 is SQIVND (reference sequence). The CDR3 is made up of 14 amino acids. Profiling of TCR beta VDJ combinations and CDR3 sequences used genomic DNA as template. Each CDR3 protein is one row after TCRdb ran MiXCR on the reads. The data hold 150,000 to 200,000 distinct CDR3 sequences, with 45% to 50% observed a single time. This clonotype came up many times. The target antigen is unknown. The chain joins TRBV19 to TRBJ1-5; 9 bases map to TRBD1. The receptor was isolated from a human donor in good health. Sample: sorted CD4+, CD8+, or CD8+CD57+ T cells (not recorded which) from PBMCs. In DNA, the CDR3 is TGTGCCAGTAGCGAGGGACAGGGTCATCAGCCCCAGCATTTT. It is translated as CASSEGQGHQPQHF.